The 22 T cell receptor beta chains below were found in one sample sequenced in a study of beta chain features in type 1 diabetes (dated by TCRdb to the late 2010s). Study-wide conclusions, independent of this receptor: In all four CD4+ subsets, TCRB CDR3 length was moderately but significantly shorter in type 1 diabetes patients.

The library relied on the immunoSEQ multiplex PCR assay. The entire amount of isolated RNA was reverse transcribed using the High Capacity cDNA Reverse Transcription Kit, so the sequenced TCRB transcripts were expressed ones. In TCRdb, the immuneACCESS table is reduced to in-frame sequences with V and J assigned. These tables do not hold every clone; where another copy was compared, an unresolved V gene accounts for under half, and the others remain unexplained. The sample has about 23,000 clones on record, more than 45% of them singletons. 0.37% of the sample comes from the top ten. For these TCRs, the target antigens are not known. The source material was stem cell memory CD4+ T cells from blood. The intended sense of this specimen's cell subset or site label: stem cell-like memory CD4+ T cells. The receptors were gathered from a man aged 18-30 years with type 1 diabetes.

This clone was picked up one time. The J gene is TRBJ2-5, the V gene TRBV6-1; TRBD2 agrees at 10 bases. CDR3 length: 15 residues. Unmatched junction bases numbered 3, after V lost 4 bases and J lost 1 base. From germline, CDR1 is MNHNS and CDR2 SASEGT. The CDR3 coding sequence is TGTGCCAGCAGTGGACTAGCGGGTTTCCAAGAGACCCAGTACTTC. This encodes CASSGLAGFQETQYF.

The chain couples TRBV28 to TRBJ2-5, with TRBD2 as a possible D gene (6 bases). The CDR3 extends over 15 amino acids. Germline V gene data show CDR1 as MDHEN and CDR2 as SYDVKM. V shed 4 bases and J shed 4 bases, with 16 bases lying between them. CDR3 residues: CASSSPGLTSETQYF. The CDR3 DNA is TGTGCCAGCAGTTCCCCGGGACTTACATCAGAGACCCAGTACTTC.

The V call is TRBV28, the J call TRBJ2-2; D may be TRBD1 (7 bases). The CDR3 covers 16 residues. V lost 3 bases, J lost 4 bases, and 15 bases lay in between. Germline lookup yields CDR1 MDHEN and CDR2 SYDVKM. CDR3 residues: CASSFHSGGSTGELFF. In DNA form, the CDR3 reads TGTGCCAGCAGTTTCCACTCAGGGGGGAGCACCGGGGAGCTGTTTTTT.

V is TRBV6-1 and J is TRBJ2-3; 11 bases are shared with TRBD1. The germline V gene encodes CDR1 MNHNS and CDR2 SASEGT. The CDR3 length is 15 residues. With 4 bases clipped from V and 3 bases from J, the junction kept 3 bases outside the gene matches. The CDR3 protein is CASSVGQGVTDTQYF. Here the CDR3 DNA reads TGTGCCAGCAGTGTGGGACAGGGGGTGACAGATACGCAGTATTTT.

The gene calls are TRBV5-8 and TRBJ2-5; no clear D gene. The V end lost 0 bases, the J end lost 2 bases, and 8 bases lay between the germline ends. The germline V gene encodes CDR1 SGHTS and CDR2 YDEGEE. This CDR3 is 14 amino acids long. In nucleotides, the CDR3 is TGTGCCAGCAGCTTGGAATACCGGCAAGAGACCCAGTACTTC. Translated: CASSLEYRQETQYF.

The CDR3 sequence: CSVDTGTGWYGYTF. CDR3 sequence (DNA): TGCAGCGTTGACACCGGGACAGGTTGGTACGGCTACACCTTC. The chain carries TRBV29-1 and TRBJ1-2; 8 nucleotides match TRBD1. Germline CDR1 reads SQVTM; CDR2 reads ANQGSEA. This CDR3 is built from 14 residues. Trimming cost V 3 bases and J 8 bases; bases outside gene matches: 11.

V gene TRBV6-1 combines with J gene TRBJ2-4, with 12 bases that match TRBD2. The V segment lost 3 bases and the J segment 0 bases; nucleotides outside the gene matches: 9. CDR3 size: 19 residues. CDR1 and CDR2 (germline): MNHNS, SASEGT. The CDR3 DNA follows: TGTGCCAGCAGTGACCACGCTAGCGGGAGGGCCCTAGCCAAAAACATTCAGTACTTC. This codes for CASSDHASGRALAKNIQYF.

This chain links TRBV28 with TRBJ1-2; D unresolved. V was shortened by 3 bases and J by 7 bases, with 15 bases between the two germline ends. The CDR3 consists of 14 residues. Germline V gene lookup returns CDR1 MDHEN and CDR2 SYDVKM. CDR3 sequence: CASSFYPPSGGYTF. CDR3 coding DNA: TGTGCCAGCAGTTTTTATCCCCCTTCGGGTGGCTACACCTTC.

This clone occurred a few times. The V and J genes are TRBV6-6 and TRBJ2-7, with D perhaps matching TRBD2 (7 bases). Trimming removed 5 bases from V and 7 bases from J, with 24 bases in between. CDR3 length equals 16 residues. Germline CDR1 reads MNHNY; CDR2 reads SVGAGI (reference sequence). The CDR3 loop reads CASSPTLRLAQGEQYF. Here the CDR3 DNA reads TGTGCCAGCAGTCCTACCCTTAGACTAGCTCAGGGGGAGCAGTACTTC.

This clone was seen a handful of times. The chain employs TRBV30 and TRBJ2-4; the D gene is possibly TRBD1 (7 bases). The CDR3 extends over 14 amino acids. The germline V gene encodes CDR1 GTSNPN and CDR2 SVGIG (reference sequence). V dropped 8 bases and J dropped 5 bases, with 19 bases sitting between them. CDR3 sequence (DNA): TGTGCCCGGACGTCAGGGGGGTCCGAAAACATTCAGTACTTC. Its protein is CARTSGGSENIQYF.

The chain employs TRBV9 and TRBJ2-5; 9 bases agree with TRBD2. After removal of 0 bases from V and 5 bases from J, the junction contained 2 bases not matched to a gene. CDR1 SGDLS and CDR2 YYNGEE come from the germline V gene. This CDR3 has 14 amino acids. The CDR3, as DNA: TGTGCCAGCAGCGTAGCCGCGGGAGGGGAGACCCAGTACTTC. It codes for CASSVAAGGETQYF.

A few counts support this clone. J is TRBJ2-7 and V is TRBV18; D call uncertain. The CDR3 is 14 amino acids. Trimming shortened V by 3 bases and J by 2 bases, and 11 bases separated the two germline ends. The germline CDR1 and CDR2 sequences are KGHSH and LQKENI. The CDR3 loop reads CASSPIGPTYEQYF. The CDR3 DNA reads TGTGCCAGCTCACCCATTGGGCCCACCTACGAGCAGTACTTC. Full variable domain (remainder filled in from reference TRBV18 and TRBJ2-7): NAGVMQNPRHLVRRRGQEARLRCSPMKGHSHVYWYRQLPEEGLKFMVYLQKENIIDESGMPKERFSAEFPKEGPSILRIQQVVRGDSAAYFCASSPIGPTYEQYFGPGTRLTVT.

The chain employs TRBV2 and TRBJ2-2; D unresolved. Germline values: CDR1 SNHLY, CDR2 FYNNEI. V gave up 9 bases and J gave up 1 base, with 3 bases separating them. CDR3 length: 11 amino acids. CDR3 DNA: TGTGCCAGTAGGAACACCGGGGAGCTGTTTTTT. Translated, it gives CASRNTGELFF.

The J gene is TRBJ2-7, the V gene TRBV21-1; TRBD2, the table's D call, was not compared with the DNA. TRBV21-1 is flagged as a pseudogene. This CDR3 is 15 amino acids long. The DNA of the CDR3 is TGTGCCAGCAGCAAATCTGAGCGGGAGGGCTACGAGCAGTACTTC. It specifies CASSKSEREGYEQYF.

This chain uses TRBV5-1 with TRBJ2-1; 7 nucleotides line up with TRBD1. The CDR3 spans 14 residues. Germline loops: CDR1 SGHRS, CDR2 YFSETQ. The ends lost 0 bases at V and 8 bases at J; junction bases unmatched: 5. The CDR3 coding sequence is TGCGCCAGCAGCTTGGGACAGGGAAATCATGAGCAGTTCTTC. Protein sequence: CASSLGQGNHEQFF.

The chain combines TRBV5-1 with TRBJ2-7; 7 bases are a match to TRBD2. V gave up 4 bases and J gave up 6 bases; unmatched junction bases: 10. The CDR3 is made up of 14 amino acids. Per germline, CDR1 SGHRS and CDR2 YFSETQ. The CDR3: CASSPALERGEQYF. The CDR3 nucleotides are TGCGCCAGCAGCCCGGCCCTTGAGCGGGGCGAGCAGTACTTC.

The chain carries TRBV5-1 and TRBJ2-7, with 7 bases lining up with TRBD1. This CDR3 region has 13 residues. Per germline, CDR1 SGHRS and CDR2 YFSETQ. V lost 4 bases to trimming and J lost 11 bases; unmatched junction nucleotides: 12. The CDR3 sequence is CASSPGQVGQKYF. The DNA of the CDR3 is TGCGCCAGCAGCCCCGGACAGGTTGGGCAGAAGTACTTC.

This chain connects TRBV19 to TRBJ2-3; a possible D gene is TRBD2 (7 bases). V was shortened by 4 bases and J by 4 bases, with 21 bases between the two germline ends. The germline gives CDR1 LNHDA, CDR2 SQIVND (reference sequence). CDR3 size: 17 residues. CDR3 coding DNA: TGTGCCAGTAGTAGGTCCCTGGGAGGGGGGGCGGCAGATACGCAGTATTTT. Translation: CASSRSLGGGAADTQYF.

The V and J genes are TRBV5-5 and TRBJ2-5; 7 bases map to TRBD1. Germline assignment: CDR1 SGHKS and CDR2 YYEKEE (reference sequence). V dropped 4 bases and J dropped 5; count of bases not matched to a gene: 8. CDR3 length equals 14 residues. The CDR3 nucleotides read TGTGCCAGCAGCCCGGGACAGCCAAGGGAGACCCAGTACTTC. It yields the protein CASSPGQPRETQYF.

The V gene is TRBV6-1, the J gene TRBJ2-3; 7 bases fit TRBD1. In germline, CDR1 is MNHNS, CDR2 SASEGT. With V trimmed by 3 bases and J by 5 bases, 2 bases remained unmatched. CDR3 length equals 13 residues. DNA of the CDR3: TGTGCCAGCAGTGAGAACAGGGGAGATACGCAGTATTTT. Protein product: CASSENRGDTQYF.

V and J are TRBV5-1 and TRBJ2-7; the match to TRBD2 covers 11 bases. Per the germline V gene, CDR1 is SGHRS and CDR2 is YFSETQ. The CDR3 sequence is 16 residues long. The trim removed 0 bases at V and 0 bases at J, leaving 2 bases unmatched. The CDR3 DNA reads TGCGCCAGCAGCTTGGGACTAGCGGGGAGCTCCTACGAGCAGTACTTC. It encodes CASSLGLAGSSYEQYF.

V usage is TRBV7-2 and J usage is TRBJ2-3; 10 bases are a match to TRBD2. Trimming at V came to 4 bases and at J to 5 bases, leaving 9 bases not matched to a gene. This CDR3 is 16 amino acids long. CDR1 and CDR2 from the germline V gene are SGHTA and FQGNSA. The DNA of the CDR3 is TGTGCCAGCAGCTCAGAAATAGCGGGGGGCCAAGATACGCAGTATTTT. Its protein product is CASSSEIAGGQDTQYF.